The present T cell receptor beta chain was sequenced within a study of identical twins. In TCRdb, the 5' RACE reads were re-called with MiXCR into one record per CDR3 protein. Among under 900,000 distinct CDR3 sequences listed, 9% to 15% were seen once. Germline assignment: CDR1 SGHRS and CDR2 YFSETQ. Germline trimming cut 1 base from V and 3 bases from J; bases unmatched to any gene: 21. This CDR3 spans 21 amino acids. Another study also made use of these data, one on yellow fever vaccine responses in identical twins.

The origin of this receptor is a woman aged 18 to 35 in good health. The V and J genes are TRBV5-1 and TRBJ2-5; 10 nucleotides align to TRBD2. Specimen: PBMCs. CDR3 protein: CASSLLRVGLAEASREETQYF. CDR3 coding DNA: TGCGCCAGCAGCTTGTTAAGAGTAGGACTAGCGGAAGCATCTCGAGAAGAGACCCAGTACTTC.